These 9 T cell receptor beta chains were sequenced from one sample in a study of T-cell memory formation after mild COVID-19. TCRdb reprocessed the 5' RACE reads with MiXCR, giving one entry per CDR3 protein. The sample comprises about 44,000 distinct CDR3 sequences, about 7.3% of which are singletons, and 1.4% to 1.5% rests with the top ten. Material: PBMCs or a T cell subset sorted from them (not recorded which). These TCRs come from a young man who had mild COVID-19 (a few samples of this study predate the infection). Cell type and time point are not known.

This clonotype was seen repeatedly, ten times or more. V and J are TRBV7-3 and TRBJ2-1; 11 bases fit TRBD2. The trim removed 4 bases at V and 0 bases at J, leaving 8 bases unmatched. The CDR3 runs 18 residues. CDR1 is SGHTA, CDR2 FQGTGA, per germline. CDR3 sequence (DNA): TGTGCCAGCAGCTCGTTAGGGACTAGCGGTTCCTCCTACAATGAGCAGTTCTTC. This translates into CASSSLGTSGSSYNEQFF. Looking up the rest from reference TRBV7-3 and TRBJ2-1 gives the full variable domain: GAGVSQTPSNKVTEKGKYVELRCDPISGHTALYWYRQSLGQGPEFLIYFQGTGAADDSGLPNDRFFAVRPEGSVSTLKIQRTERGDSAVYLCASSSLGTSGSSYNEQFFGPGTRLTVL.

This clonotype has just a few counts. The chain uses TRBV18 and TRBJ2-3, with D possibly being TRBD1 (6 bases). Trimming left V 6 bases short and J 8 bases short, with 18 bases between. This CDR3 is 14 amino acids long. Germline V gives CDR1 KGHSH, CDR2 LQKENI. The CDR3 DNA reads as TGTGCCAGCTCCCCGGACATGGTAGGGGGTACGCAGTATTTT. Residues: CASSPDMVGGTQYF.

The V gene is TRBV6-2 or TRBV6-3, the J gene TRBJ1-2, with D unclear. This CDR3 has 12 residues. Germline assignment: CDR1 MNHEY and CDR2 SVGEGT. The V and J ends lost 6 bases and 6 bases respectively, with 11 bases between them. In nucleotides, the CDR3 is TGTGCCAGCAGCCTCACATGGGATGGCTACACCTTC. It specifies CASSLTWDGYTF.

The rearrangement uses TRBV5-6 and TRBJ1-1, with unresolved D. Germline V lookup: CDR1 SGHDT, CDR2 YYEEEE. V was shortened by 7 bases and J by 4 bases, with 17 bases between the two germline ends. The CDR3 totals 14 residues. The CDR3 DNA follows: TGTGCCAGCCTTGAGGGTCCAAGTTCCACTGAAGCTTTCTTT. As protein: CASLEGPSSTEAFF.

This clonotype was recorded many times. CDR3 sequence reads: CSVDLAGGNEQFF. The CDR3 DNA is TGCAGCGTTGATTTAGCGGGCGGCAATGAGCAGTTCTTC. The chain joins TRBV29-1 to TRBJ2-1, with 7 bases matching TRBD2. J gave up 6 bases and V 3 bases, and 5 bases lay outside the gene matches. The V gene's germline CDR1 is SQVTM and CDR2 ANQGSEA. The CDR3 has 13 residues.

This clonotype was detected many times. The chain links TRBV7-2 to TRBJ1-6; the match to TRBD1 covers 7 bases. CDR3 length equals 15 residues. Losses at the gene ends were 2 bases for V and 7 bases for J; bases not matched to a gene: 5. Per the germline V gene, CDR1 is SGHTA and CDR2 is FQGNSA. In nucleotides, the CDR3 is TGTGCCAGCAGCTTAATGGACAGGAAGAATTCACCCCTCCACTTT. As protein: CASSLMDRKNSPLHF.

This clonotype appeared a few times. V is TRBV4-3 and J is TRBJ1-1; D is ambiguous. CDR1 and CDR2 from the germline V gene are LGHNA and YSLEER. This CDR3 is built from 15 residues. V lost 0 bases, J lost 3 bases, and 11 bases lay in between. The CDR3 protein is CASSQDLHGDTEAFF. The DNA for the CDR3 is TGCGCCAGCAGCCAAGATTTGCACGGGGACACTGAAGCTTTCTTT.

This clonotype occurred many times. This rearrangement joins TRBV2 to TRBJ2-7; tentatively, D is TRBD1 (6 bases). Germline V CDR1 and CDR2: SNHLY, FYNNEI. Trimming left V 5 bases short and J 5 bases short, with 13 bases between. The CDR3 is 13 residues long. The CDR3 DNA reads as TGTGCCAGCAGTCTCCGACAGGCCGACGAGCAGTACTTC. Translating it yields CASSLRQADEQYF.

There are many counts of this clonotype. The V and J genes are TRBV3-2 and TRBJ2-2; the table calls TRBD1, which could not be checked here. TRBV3-2 represents a pseudogene. This CDR3 is built from 17 residues. The CDR3 spells CASSQGAGGRTTGELFF. The CDR3 DNA sequence: TGTGCCAGCAGCCAGGGGGCAGGGGGGAGAACCACCGGGGAGCTGTTTTTT.